This T cell receptor beta chain was sequenced during a study of radiotherapy plus CTLA-4 blockade in lung cancer. The CDR3 loop spans 14 amino acids. Trimming took off 4 bases at V and 0 bases at J, with 9 bases between the two ends. Germline-derived CDR1 and CDR2 are SNHLY and FYNNEI. This table comes from immunoSEQ multiplex PCR, and its TCRdb copy is limited to in-frame clones, with some not included. The repertoire includes some 77,000 clones, 70% to 90% of them detected once, and more than 2% sits in the top ten. This material consisted of peripheral blood, taken from a patient treated with radiotherapy plus ipilimumab. The V gene is TRBV2, the J gene TRBJ1-1; the D is unclear. The source is a human donor with non-small cell lung cancer who had a partial response to radiotherapy plus ipilimumab. This CDR3 is CASSVDKMNTEAFF. Here the CDR3 DNA reads TGTGCCAGCAGTGTAGACAAAATGAACACTGAAGCTTTCTTT. Using reference TRBV2 and TRBJ1-1 for the parts outside the CDR3, the full variable domain is EPEVTQTPSHQVTQMGQEVILRCVPISNHLYFYWYRQILGQKVEFLVSFYNNEISEKSEIFDDQFSVERPDGSNFTLKIRSTKLEDSAMYFCASSVDKMNTEAFFGQGTRLTVV.